This TCR beta chain was captured in a study of T cell clonality in common variable immunodeficiency. General study points: The cause of increased CVID clonality remains unclear without subpopulation sequencing. CVID subjects showed higher TCRbeta clonality than healthy controls. Repertoire-complication correlations in CVID were limited by patient heterogeneity.

CVID and control samples used equivalent genomic DNA input. Data came from immunoSEQ multiplex PCR; TCRdb stores just in-frame clones and leaves some out. The sample has roughly 79,000 clones, none seen only once; the top ten hold around 0.82%. Many counts were recorded for this clone. What it binds is unknown. The read ends 3 residues shy of where the CDR3 ends; the end is completed using the germline J gene. V trimming: 5 bases; J trimming: 6 bases; junction bases outside the gene matches: 9. The CDR3 is 16 amino acids. In germline, CDR1 is LNHDA, CDR2 SQIVND (reference sequence). This rearrangement joins TRBV19 to TRBJ2-2; TRBD2 aligns across 10 bases. This TCR was sampled from a person between 18 and 75 years old in good health. Sequencing was done on a sample of peripheral blood mononuclear cells. Partial CDR3 DNA: TGTGCCAGTAGTCTGCCTAGCGGGGGCGGGTCCGGGGAG. Its translation: CASSLPSGGGSGE. The complete CDR3 reads CASSLPSGGGSGELFF.